This T cell receptor beta chain originates from a study of T cell clones after liver transplantation. J gave up 6 bases and V 7 bases, and 3 bases lay outside the gene matches. Germline V CDR1 and CDR2: LNHDA, SQIVND (reference sequence). CDR3 length equals 13 residues. This clone was counted between two and nine times. The antigen remains undetermined. The data were produced by immunoSEQ multiplex PCR, yet TCRdb's version contains in-frame clones alone and is incomplete. In the table there are tens of thousands of clones, about 92% of which are singletons. Study results and caveats: In a couple of subjects, few donor cells limited the measurable donor-reactive repertoire.

The TCR originated in a human donor who received a liver transplant. The gene calls are TRBV19 and TRBJ2-4; 10 bases are shared with TRBD2. This sample comprised CD4+ T cells from blood, obtained before liver transplant. The CDR3 DNA reads TGTGCCAGTAACCCTAGCGGGAGAAACATTCAGTACTTC. This translates into CASNPSGRNIQYF.